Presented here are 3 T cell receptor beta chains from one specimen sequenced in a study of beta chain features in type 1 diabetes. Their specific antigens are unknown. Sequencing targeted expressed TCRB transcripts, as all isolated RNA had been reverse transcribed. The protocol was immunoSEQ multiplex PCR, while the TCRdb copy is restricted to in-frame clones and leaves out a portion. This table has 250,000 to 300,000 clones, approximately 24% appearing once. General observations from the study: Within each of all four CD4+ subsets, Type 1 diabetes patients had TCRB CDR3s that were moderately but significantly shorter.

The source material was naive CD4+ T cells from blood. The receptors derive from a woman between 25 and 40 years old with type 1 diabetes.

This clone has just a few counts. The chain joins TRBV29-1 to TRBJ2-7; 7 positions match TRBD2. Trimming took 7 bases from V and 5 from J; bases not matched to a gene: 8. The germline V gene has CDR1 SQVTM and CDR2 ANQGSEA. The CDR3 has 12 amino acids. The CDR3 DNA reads TGCAGCGCAGAGACTAGCTCTGACGAGCAGTACTTC. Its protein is CSAETSSDEQYF.

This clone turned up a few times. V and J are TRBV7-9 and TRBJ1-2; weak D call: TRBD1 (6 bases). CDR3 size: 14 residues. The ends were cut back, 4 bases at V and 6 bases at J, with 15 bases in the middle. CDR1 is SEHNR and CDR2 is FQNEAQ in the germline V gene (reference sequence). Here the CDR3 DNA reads TGTGCCAGCAGCTCGACGACAGGTCAGCATGGCTACACCTTC. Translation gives CASSSTTGQHGYTF.

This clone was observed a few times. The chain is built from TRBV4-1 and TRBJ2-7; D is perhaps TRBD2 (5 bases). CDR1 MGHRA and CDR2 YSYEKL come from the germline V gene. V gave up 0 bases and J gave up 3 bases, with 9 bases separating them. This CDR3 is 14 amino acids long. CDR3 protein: CASSQEPRGYEQYF. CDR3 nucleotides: TGCGCCAGCAGCCAAGAACCCCGGGGCTACGAGCAGTACTTC.